A single sample gave rise to the 8 T cell receptor beta chains below, sequenced in a study of patients and donors after allogeneic stem cell transplantation. Each CDR3 protein gets one entry after TCRdb re-called the RT-PCR reads with MiXCR. Among 28,000 or so distinct CDR3 sequences listed, nearly 7% were seen once. Sequencing was done on a sample of blood, either unsorted or a sorted T cell fraction (not recorded which). The receptors here all came from a human donor who was either an allogeneic HSCT recipient or a stem cell or donor lymphocyte infusion donor (not recorded which). It is not recorded whose cells these are; they may come from a transplant donor.

CDR3 in DNA: TGTGCCAGCAGCAATGACAGGGCAACAGATACGCAGTATTTT. Translation gives CASSNDRATDTQYF. V usage is TRBV12-3 or TRBV12-4 and J usage is TRBJ2-3; 7 positions match TRBD1. This CDR3 has 14 amino acids. The J segment lost 3 bases and the V segment lost 6 bases, leaving 6 bases of the junction unmatched.

Of note for this clonotype: The junction departs from the called germline gene at one end, perhaps through a read error. The chain carries TRBV28 and TRBJ2-4; D perhaps matches TRBD2 (5 bases). Germline CDR1 reads MDHEN; CDR2 reads SYDVKM. This CDR3 comprises 15 residues. The CDR3 sequence: CASSLLKLAKNILYF. The CDR3 DNA reads TGTGCCAGCAGTTTACTTAAGCTAGCCAAAAACATTCTGTACTTC.

This rearrangement joins TRBV7-9 to TRBJ2-7; 7 bases agree with TRBD2. The CDR3 sequence is 15 residues long. Trimming at V came to 2 bases and at J to 4 bases, leaving 8 bases not matched to a gene. Looked up from germline, CDR1 is SEHNR and CDR2 is FQNEAQ (reference sequence). This CDR3 reads CASSLLSGILYEQYF. Written as DNA, the CDR3 is TGTGCCAGCAGCTTACTCAGCGGGATCTTGTACGAGCAGTACTTC.

Comment on this clonotype: Being one base from a much bigger clone, this may be a read error. No conserved phenylalanine or tryptophan is present at the end of the CDR3, so a read error is the likely explanation. The chain joins TRBV12-3 or TRBV12-4 to TRBJ2-3, with TRBD2 identical over 7 bases. This CDR3 has 13 residues. Written as DNA, the CDR3 is TGTGCGGTCCTAGCGGAAAGCACAGATACGCAGTATCTT. This codes for CAVLAESTDTQYL.

CDR3 sequence reads: CASSPSGTPSYEQYF. The CDR3 DNA reads TGCGCCAGCAGCCCGAGCGGGACTCCCTCCTACGAGCAGTACTTC. The genes are TRBV4-3 and TRBJ2-7; 7 bases agree with TRBD2. This CDR3 region has 15 residues. V shed 4 bases and J 0 bases; nucleotides not matched to a gene: 6. Germline CDR1 and CDR2: LGHNA and YSLEER.

Many counts were recorded for this clonotype. A junction boundary mismatches the germline segment, possibly from a read error. The chain employs TRBV24-1 and TRBJ2-7; D is unclear. From germline, CDR1 is KGHDR and CDR2 SFDVKD. The CDR3 extends over 13 amino acids. Written as DNA, the CDR3 is TGTGCCACCAGCGGCGTGCCCTCCCACGAGCAGTACTTC. Residues: CATSGVPSHEQYF.

This clonotype was observed many times. CDR3 residues: CASSQDHRGYEQYF. The DNA of the CDR3 is TGCGCCAGCAGCCAAGACCACAGGGGCTACGAGCAGTACTTC. The V and J genes are TRBV4-3 and TRBJ2-7; 7 nucleotides line up with TRBD1. CDR3 length: 14 residues. V dropped 0 bases and J dropped 3; count of bases not matched to a gene: 2. Germline lookup yields CDR1 LGHNA and CDR2 YSLEER.

This clonotype was counted only a few times. The chain combines TRBV20-1 with TRBJ2-1; 13 bases line up with TRBD2. This CDR3 contains 17 residues. J gave up 3 bases and V 5 bases, and 10 bases lay outside the gene matches. The germline gives CDR1 DFQATT, CDR2 SNEGSKA (reference sequence). The CDR3 region has the DNA TGCAGTGCTGCTCCTGGACTAGCGGGAGCAAGCTACAATGAGCAGTTCTTC. It translates to CSAAPGLAGASYNEQFF.